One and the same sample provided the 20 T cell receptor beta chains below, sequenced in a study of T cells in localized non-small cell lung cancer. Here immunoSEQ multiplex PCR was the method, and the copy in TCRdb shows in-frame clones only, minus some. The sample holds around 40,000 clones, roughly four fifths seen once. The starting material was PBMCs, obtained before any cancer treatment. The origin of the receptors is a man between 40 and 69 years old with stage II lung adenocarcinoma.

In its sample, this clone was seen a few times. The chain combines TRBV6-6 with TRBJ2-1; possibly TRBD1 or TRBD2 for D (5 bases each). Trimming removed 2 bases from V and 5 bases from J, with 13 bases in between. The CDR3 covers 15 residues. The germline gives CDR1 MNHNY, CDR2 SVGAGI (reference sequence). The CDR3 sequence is CASSYDVGRDNEQFF. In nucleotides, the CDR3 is TGTGCCAGCAGTTACGACGTGGGACGGGACAATGAGCAGTTCTTC.

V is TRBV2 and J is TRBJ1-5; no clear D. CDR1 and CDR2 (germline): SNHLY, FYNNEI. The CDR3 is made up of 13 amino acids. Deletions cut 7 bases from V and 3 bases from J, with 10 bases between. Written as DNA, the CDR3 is TGTGCCAGCAATCTACAGCTCAATCAGCCCCAGCATTTT. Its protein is CASNLQLNQPQHF.

As DNA, the CDR3 is TGTGCCAGCAGCCGACAGGGGACTAGCGGGAGCCCCCACGAGCAGTACTTC. Its protein product is CASSRQGTSGSPHEQYF. The chain couples TRBV5-5 to TRBJ2-7; TRBD2 agrees at 14 bases. The ends lost 4 bases at V and 5 bases at J; junction bases unmatched: 11. Looked up from germline, CDR1 is SGHKS and CDR2 is YYEKEE (reference sequence). The CDR3 runs to 17 residues.

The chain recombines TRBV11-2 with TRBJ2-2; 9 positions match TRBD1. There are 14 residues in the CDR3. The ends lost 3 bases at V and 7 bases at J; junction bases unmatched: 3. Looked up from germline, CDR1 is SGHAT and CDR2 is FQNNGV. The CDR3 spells CASSFWTGDGELFF. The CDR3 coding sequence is TGTGCCAGCAGCTTTTGGACAGGGGACGGGGAGCTGTTTTTT.

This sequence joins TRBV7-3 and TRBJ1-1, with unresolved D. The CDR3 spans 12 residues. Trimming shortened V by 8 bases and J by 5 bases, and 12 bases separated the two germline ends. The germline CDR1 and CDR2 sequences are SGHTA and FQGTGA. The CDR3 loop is CASGYRWTEAFF. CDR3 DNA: TGTGCCAGCGGTTATCGGTGGACTGAAGCTTTCTTT.

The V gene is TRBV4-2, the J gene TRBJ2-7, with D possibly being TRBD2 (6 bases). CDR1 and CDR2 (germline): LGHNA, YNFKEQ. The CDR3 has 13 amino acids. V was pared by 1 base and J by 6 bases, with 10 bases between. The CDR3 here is CASSQGGGGEQYF. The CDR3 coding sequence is TGTGCCAGCAGCCAAGGGGGAGGCGGCGAGCAGTACTTC.

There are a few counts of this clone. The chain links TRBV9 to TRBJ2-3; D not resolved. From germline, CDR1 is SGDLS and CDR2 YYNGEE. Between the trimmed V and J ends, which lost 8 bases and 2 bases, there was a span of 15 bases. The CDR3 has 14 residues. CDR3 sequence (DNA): TGTGCCAGTTCACGCGACCCGGCCACAGATACGCAGTATTTT. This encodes CASSRDPATDTQYF. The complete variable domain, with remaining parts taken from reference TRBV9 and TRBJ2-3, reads DSGVTQTPKHLITATGQRVTLRCSPRSGDLSVYWYQQSLDQGLQFLIQYYNGEERAKGNILERFSAQQFPDLHSELNLSSLELGDSALYFCASSRDPATDTQYFGPGTRLTVL.

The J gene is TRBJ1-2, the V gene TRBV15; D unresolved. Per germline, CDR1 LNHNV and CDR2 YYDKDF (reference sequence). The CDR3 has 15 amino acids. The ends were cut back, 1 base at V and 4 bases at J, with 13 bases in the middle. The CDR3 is CATSRVTLRPYGYTF. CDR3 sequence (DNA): TGTGCCACCAGCAGAGTAACACTCCGTCCCTATGGCTACACCTTC.

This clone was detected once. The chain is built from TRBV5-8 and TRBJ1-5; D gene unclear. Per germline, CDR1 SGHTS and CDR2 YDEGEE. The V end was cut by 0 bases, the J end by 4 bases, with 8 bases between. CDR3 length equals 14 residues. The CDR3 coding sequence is TGTGCCAGCAGCTTGGCCAGGAATAATCAGCCCCAGCATTTT. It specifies CASSLARNNQPQHF.

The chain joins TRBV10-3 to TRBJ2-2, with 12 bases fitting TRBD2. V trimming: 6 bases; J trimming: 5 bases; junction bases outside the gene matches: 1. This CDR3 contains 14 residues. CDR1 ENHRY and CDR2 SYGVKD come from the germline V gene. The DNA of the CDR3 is TGTGCCATCAGCGGGACTAGCGGGACCGGGGAGCTGTTTTTT. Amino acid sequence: CAISGTSGTGELFF.

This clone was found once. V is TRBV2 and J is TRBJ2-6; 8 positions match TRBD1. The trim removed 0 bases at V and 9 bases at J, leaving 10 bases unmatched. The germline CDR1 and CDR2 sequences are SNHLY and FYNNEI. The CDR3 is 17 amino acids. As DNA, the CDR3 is TGTGCCAGCAGTGAAGCGCTTTTGTGGACAGGGAACAACGTCCTGACTTTC. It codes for CASSEALLWTGNNVLTF. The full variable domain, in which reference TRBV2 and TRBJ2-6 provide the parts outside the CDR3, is EPEVTQTPSHQVTQMGQEVILRCVPISNHLYFYWYRQILGQKVEFLVSFYNNEISEKSEIFDDQFSVERPDGSNFTLKIRSTKLEDSAMYFCASSEALLWTGNNVLTFGAGSRLTVL.

Here the CDR3 DNA reads TGTGCCAGCAGAACCCGTGGGCCAGGGAGCACAGATACGCAGTATTTT. This codes for CASRTRGPGSTDTQYF. The rearrangement uses TRBV28 and TRBJ2-3, with D maybe TRBD1 (5 bases). CDR1 and CDR2 (germline): MDHEN, SYDVKM. The CDR3 sequence is 16 residues long. The germline V and J ends were trimmed by 6 bases and 0 bases, with 16 bases remaining between them.

CDR3 loop: CASSPEGMNTEAFF. The CDR3 DNA reads TGTGCCAGTAGTCCTGAAGGAATGAACACTGAAGCTTTCTTT. The chain employs TRBV19 and TRBJ1-1, with unresolved D. The CDR3 sequence is 14 residues long. V was trimmed by 5 bases and J by 0 bases, leaving 10 bases between them. Per germline, CDR1 LNHDA and CDR2 SQIVND (reference sequence).

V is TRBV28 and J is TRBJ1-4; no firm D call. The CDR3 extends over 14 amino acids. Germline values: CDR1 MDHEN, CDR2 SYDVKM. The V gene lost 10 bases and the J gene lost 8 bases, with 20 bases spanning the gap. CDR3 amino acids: CATDGVGFGEKLFF. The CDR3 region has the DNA TGTGCCACCGATGGGGTGGGTTTTGGAGAAAAACTGTTTTTT.

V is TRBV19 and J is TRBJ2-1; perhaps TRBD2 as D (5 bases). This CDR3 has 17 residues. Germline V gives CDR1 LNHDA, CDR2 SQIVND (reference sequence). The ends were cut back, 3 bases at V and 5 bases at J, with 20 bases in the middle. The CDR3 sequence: CASSIPLTRMAHNEQFF. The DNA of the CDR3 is TGTGCCAGTAGTATCCCCCTCACTAGGATGGCCCACAATGAGCAGTTCTTC. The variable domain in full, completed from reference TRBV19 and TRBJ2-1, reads DGGITQSPKYLFRKEGQNVTLSCEQNLNHDAMYWYRQDPGQGLRLIYYSQIVNDFQKGDIAEGYSVSREKKESFPLTVTSAQKNPTAFYLCASSIPLTRMAHNEQFFGPGTRLTVL.

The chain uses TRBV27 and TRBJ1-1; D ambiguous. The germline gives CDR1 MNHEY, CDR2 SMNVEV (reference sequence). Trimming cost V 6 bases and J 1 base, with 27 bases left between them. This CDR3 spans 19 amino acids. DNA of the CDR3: TGTGCCAGCAGAGCCAGCCGGGGAGATCAACCTCCGGGGAACACTGAAGCTTTCTTT. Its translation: CASRASRGDQPPGNTEAFF.

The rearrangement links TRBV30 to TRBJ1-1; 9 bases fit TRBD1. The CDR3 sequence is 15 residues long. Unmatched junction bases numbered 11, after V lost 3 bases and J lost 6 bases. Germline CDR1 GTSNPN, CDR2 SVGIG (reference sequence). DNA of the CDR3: TGTGCCTGGAGCGTAGAGACAGGGGGAGTCGCTGAAGCTTTCTTT. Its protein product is CAWSVETGGVAEAFF.

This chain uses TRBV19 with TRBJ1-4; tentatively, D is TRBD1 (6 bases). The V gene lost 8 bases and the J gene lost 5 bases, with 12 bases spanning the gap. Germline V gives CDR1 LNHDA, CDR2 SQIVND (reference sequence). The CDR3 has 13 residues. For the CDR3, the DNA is TGTGCCAGTCGGACAGTCCGGAATGAAAAACTGTTTTTT. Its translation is CASRTVRNEKLFF.

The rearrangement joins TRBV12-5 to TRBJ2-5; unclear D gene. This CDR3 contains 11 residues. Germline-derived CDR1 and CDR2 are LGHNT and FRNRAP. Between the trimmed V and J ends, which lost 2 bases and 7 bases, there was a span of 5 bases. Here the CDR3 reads CASGLCRTQYF. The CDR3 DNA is TGTGCTAGTGGTTTGTGTCGGACCCAGTACTTC.

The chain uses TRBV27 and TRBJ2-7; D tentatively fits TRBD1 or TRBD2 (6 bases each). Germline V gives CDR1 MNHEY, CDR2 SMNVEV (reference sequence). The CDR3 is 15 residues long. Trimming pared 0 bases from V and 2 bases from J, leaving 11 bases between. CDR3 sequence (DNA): TGTGCCAGCAGTTTATCTGGGGGGCTAGCCTACGAGCAGTACTTC. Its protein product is CASSLSGGLAYEQYF.